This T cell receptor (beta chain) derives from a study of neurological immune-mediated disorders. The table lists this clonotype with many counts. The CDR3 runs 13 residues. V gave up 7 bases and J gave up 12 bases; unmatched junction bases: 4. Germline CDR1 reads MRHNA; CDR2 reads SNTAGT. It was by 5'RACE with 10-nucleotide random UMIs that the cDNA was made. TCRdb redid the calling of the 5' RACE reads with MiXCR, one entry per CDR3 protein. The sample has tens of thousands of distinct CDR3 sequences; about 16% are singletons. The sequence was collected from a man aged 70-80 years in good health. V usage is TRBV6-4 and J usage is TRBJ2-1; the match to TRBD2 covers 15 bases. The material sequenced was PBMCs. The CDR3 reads CASTGLAGGVQFF. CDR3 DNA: TGTGCCAGCACGGGACTAGCGGGGGGAGTGCAGTTCTTC.